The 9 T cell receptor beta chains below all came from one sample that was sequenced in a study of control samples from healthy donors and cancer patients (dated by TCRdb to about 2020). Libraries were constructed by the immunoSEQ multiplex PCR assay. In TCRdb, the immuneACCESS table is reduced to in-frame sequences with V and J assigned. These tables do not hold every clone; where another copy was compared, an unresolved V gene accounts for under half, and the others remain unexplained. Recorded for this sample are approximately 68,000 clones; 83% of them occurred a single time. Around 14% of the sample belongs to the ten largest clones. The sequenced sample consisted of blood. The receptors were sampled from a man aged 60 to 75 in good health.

The CDR3 is CSVEESQSGNTIYF. Written as DNA, the CDR3 is TGCAGCGTTGAAGAATCCCAGAGCGGAAACACCATATATTTT. The J gene is TRBJ1-3, the V gene TRBV29-1; D uncertain. Germline-derived CDR1 and CDR2 are SQVTM and ANQGSEA. V dropped 0 bases and J dropped 4 bases, with 10 bases sitting between them. The CDR3 has 14 residues.

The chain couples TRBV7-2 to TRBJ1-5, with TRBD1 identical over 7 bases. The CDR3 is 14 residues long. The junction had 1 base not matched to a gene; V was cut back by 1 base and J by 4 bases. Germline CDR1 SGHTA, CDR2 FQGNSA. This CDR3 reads CASSLGQGNQPQHF. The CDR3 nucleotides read TGTGCCAGCAGCTTAGGACAGGGTAATCAGCCCCAGCATTTT.

The CDR3 spells CASSEAPGGYEQFF. Here the CDR3 DNA reads TGTGCCAGCAGTGAAGCGCCCGGGGGCTATGAGCAGTTCTTC. J is TRBJ2-1 and V is TRBV6-1, with D tentatively TRBD1 or TRBD2 (6 bases each). This CDR3 is 14 amino acids long. Trimming left V 0 bases short and J 8 bases short, with 11 bases between. CDR1 MNHNS and CDR2 SASEGT come from the germline V gene.

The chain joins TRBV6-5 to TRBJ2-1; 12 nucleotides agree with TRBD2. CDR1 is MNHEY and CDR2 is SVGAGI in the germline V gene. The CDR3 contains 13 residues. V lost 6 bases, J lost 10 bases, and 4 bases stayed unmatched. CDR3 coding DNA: TGTGCCAGCAGAGGGACTAGCGGGTTAGAGCAGTTCTTC. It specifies CASRGTSGLEQFF.

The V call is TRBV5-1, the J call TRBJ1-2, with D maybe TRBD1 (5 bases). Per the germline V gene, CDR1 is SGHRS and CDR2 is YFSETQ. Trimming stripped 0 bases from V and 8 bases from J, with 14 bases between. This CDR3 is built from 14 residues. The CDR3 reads CASSLVEGLRGYTF. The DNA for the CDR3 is TGCGCCAGCAGCTTGGTAGAGGGACTTCGGGGCTACACCTTC.

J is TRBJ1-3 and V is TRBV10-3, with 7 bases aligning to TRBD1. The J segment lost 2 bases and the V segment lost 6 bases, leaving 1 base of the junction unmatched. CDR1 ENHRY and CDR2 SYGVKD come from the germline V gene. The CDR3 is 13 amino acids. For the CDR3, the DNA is TGTGCCATCAGCGACAGGGCTGGAAACACCATATATTTT. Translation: CAISDRAGNTIYF.

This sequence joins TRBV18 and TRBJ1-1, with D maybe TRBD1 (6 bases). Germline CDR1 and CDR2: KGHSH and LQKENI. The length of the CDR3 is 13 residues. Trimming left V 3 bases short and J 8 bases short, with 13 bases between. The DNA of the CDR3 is TGTGCCAGCTCACCTACGGACAGACTAGAAGCTTTCTTT. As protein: CASSPTDRLEAFF.

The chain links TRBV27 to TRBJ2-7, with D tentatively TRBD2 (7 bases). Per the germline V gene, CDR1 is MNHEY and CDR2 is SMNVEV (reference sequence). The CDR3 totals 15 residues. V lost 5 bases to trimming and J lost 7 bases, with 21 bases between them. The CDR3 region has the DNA TGTGCCAGCAGTCGCCCGGGACTACTGAGGGGGGAGCAGTACTTC. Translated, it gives CASSRPGLLRGEQYF.

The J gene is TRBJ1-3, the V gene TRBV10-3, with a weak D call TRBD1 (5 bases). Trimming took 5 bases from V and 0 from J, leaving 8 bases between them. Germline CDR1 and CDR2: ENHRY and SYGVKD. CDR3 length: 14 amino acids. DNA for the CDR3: TGTGCCATCAGTCCGGGGGGCTCTGGAAACACCATATATTTT. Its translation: CAISPGGSGNTIYF.